This T cell receptor (beta chain) was profiled in a study of blood T cell repertoires in COVID-19. Measured with immunoSEQ multiplex PCR; TCRdb has only the in-frame clones, and not every one. The repertoire holds approximately 190,000 clones, with 70% to 85% as singletons. Trimming shortened V by 7 bases and J by 3 bases, and 11 bases separated the two germline ends. CDR1 and CDR2 from the germline V gene are WSHSY and SAAADI. The CDR3 runs to 13 residues. Clinical history reported by participants formed the basis on which cohorts were assigned. The chain recombines TRBV10-2 with TRBJ2-3; TRBD2 is a possible D gene (6 bases). Input material: PBMCs or T cells enriched from blood (not recorded which). This sequence originates from a woman in her sixties or seventies with acute COVID-19. CDR3 nucleotides: TGCGCCAGCATCATTGGGGGGACAGATACGCAGTATTTT. Translating it yields CASIIGGTDTQYF.